This passage covers 18 T cell receptor beta chains from one sample sequenced in a study of T cell changes during pregnancy in multiple sclerosis. This table comes from immunoSEQ multiplex PCR, and its TCRdb copy is limited to in-frame clones, with some not included. Counted here are 80,000 to 100,000 clones, 90% to 95% occurring once; the ten biggest clones make up about 0.98%. The sample here was peripheral blood, taken after pregnancy. These receptors were collected from a female donor with multiple sclerosis, enrolled in a pregnancy study.

The chain couples TRBV5-1 to TRBJ2-1; a weak D match, TRBD2 (5 bases). This CDR3 has 14 amino acids. The germline V and J ends were trimmed by 5 bases and 10 bases, with 19 bases remaining between them. Looked up from germline, CDR1 is SGHRS and CDR2 is YFSETQ. This CDR3 is CASRHGLSGVEQFF. The CDR3, as DNA: TGCGCCAGCAGACACGGACTGTCAGGAGTGGAGCAGTTCTTC.

V is TRBV4-1 and J is TRBJ2-1, with D perhaps TRBD2 (5 bases). Between the trimmed V and J ends, which lost 4 bases and 4 bases, there was a span of 14 bases. The length of the CDR3 is 15 residues. Germline-derived CDR1 and CDR2 are MGHRA and YSYEKL. The CDR3 reads CASSPDFTDYNEQFF. CDR3 DNA: TGCGCCAGCAGCCCGGACTTTACGGATTACAATGAGCAGTTCTTC.

CDR3 amino acids: CASSMAGRTGGLDTQYF. The CDR3, as DNA: TGTGCCAGTAGTATGGCAGGGAGGACAGGGGGTTTAGATACGCAGTATTTT. The genes are TRBV19 and TRBJ2-3, with 10 bases that match TRBD1. CDR1 is LNHDA, CDR2 SQIVND, per germline (reference sequence). CDR3 size: 17 residues. V trimming: 3 bases; J trimming: 5 bases; junction bases outside the gene matches: 11.

V gene TRBV11-2 combines with J gene TRBJ2-5; 12 nucleotides line up with TRBD1. J lost 5 bases, V lost 5 bases, and 12 bases had no gene match. CDR1 and CDR2 from the germline V gene are SGHAT and FQNNGV. This CDR3 is 17 amino acids long. The CDR3: CASSLRGDRGQWETQYF. CDR3 in DNA: TGTGCCAGCAGCCTGCGTGGGGACAGGGGGCAGTGGGAGACCCAGTACTTC.

The rearrangement uses TRBV5-1 and TRBJ2-7; weak D call: TRBD2 (5 bases). Germline CDR1 is SGHRS and CDR2 is YFSETQ. There are 13 residues in the CDR3. V was trimmed by 4 bases and J by 1 base, leaving 9 bases between them. This CDR3 is CASSRGDSYEQYF. Written as DNA, the CDR3 is TGCGCCAGCAGCCGGGGTGATTCCTACGAGCAGTACTTC.

V and J are TRBV5-1 and TRBJ2-7; 8 nucleotides match TRBD2. V trimming: 0 bases; J trimming: 3 bases; junction bases outside the gene matches: 5. Per germline, CDR1 SGHRS and CDR2 YFSETQ. The CDR3 length is 15 residues. The CDR3 DNA follows: TGCGCCAGCAGCTTGGGTGGGACTAGGGTCTACGAGCAGTACTTC. Amino acids: CASSLGGTRVYEQYF.

The chain has TRBV19 and TRBJ2-5; 10 positions match TRBD2. The CDR3 contains 17 residues. In germline, CDR1 is LNHDA, CDR2 SQIVND (reference sequence). V shed 6 bases, J shed 5 bases, and the junction held 15 bases outside the gene matches. This CDR3 reads CASSLFPSGRAGETQYF. In nucleotides, the CDR3 is TGTGCCAGTAGCCTTTTCCCGAGCGGGAGGGCCGGGGAGACCCAGTACTTC.

The chain is built from TRBV19 and TRBJ1-1, with a weak D call TRBD1 (5 bases). This CDR3 region has 14 residues. The germline V and J ends were trimmed by 0 bases and 1 base, with 6 bases remaining between them. The germline V gene encodes CDR1 LNHDA and CDR2 SQIVND (reference sequence). CDR3 bases: TGTGCCAGTAGTATAGATCAGGGGAACACTGAAGCTTTCTTT. Protein sequence: CASSIDQGNTEAFF.

The V gene is TRBV4-1, the J gene TRBJ2-7; 11 bases match TRBD2. Germline trimming cut 4 bases from V and 6 bases from J; bases unmatched to any gene: 5. The CDR3 covers 14 residues. CDR1 and CDR2 from the germline V gene are MGHRA and YSYEKL. The CDR3 here is CASSRIAGGSEQYF. The CDR3 DNA follows: TGCGCCAGCAGCCGGATAGCGGGAGGGTCCGAGCAGTACTTC.

V is TRBV5-1 and J is TRBJ2-1, with 13 bases fitting TRBD2. The V gene end was trimmed by 7 bases and the J gene end by 7 bases; junction bases not matched to a gene: 2. This CDR3 contains 13 residues. Germline CDR1 SGHRS, CDR2 YFSETQ. The CDR3 DNA reads as TGCGCCAGCGGGACTAGCGGGGAAAATGAGCAGTTCTTC. It is translated as CASGTSGENEQFF.

This chain links TRBV4-3 with TRBJ1-1; D may be TRBD1 (5 bases). The V end lost 0 bases, the J end lost 2 bases, and 13 bases lay between the germline ends. This CDR3 region has 16 residues. Looked up from germline, CDR1 is LGHNA and CDR2 is YSLEER. CDR3 residues: CASSQDWVGGNTEAFF. CDR3 coding DNA: TGCGCCAGCAGCCAAGATTGGGTGGGGGGAAACACTGAAGCTTTCTTT.

The gene calls are TRBV5-4 and TRBJ2-3; the D is unclear. The V and J ends lost 3 bases and 5 bases respectively, with 19 bases between them. Germline V gene data show CDR1 as SGHNT and CDR2 as YYREEE (reference sequence). This CDR3 spans 16 amino acids. The CDR3 nucleotides read TGTGCCAGCAGCTCCCCCCGAAGTGGAAACAGAGATACGCAGTATTTT. Its translation: CASSSPRSGNRDTQYF. Full variable domain (missing parts from reference TRBV5-4 and TRBJ2-3): ETGVTQSPTHLIKTRGQQVTLRCSSQSGHNTVSWYQQALGQGPQFIFQYYREEENGRGNFPPRFSGLQFPNYSSELNVNALELDDSALYLCASSSPRSGNRDTQYFGPGTRLTVL.

The chain employs TRBV9 and TRBJ1-1; no clear D. Germline V gene sequence: CDR1 SGDLS, CDR2 YYNGEE. The CDR3 runs 12 residues. V gave up 0 bases and J gave up 10 bases, with 10 bases separating them. The CDR3 sequence is CASSVVNHLAFF. DNA of the CDR3: TGTGCCAGCAGCGTAGTAAACCACTTAGCTTTCTTT. Full variable domain (outside the CDR3, taken from reference TRBV9 and TRBJ1-1): DSGVTQTPKHLITATGQRVTLRCSPRSGDLSVYWYQQSLDQGLQFLIQYYNGEERAKGNILERFSAQQFPDLHSELNLSSLELGDSALYFCASSVVNHLAFFGQGTRLTVV.

The J gene is TRBJ2-1, the V gene TRBV5-1, with 7 positions matching TRBD2. V shed 1 base and J 5 bases; nucleotides not matched to a gene: 6. CDR3 length: 15 amino acids. Per the germline V gene, CDR1 is SGHRS and CDR2 is YFSETQ. The CDR3 DNA is TGCGCCAGCAGCTTGAATCCGGCGGGGGACAATGAGCAGTTCTTC. Protein product: CASSLNPAGDNEQFF. The full variable domain, in which reference TRBV5-1 and TRBJ2-1 provide the parts outside the CDR3, is KAGVTQTPRYLIKTRGQQVTLSCSPISGHRSVSWYQQTPGQGLQFLFEYFSETQRNKGNFPGRFSGRQFSNSRSEMNVSTLELGDSALYLCASSLNPAGDNEQFFGPGTRLTVL.

The chain joins TRBV30 to TRBJ2-2, with D perhaps matching TRBD2 (7 bases). V was pared by 7 bases and J by 4 bases, with 22 bases between. The CDR3 is 16 residues long. CDR1 and CDR2 from the germline V gene are GTSNPN and SVGIG (reference sequence). CDR3 residues: CASSWGGGSATGELFF. The CDR3 DNA sequence: TGTGCCTCCTCCTGGGGGGGCGGGAGTGCCACCGGGGAGCTGTTTTTT.

The genes are TRBV6-6 and TRBJ2-7; no firm D call. There are 15 residues in the CDR3. Germline V gene lookup returns CDR1 MNHNY and CDR2 SVGAGI (reference sequence). V dropped 2 bases and J dropped 0 bases, with 11 bases sitting between them. CDR3: CASSYTWFYSYEQYF. The DNA of the CDR3 is TGTGCCAGCAGTTACACTTGGTTTTACTCCTACGAGCAGTACTTC.

The rearrangement uses TRBV19 and TRBJ2-3; TRBD1 agrees at 7 bases. The junction had 12 bases not matched to a gene; V was cut back by 6 bases and J by 3 bases. CDR3 length equals 16 residues. The V gene's germline CDR1 is LNHDA and CDR2 SQIVND (reference sequence). CDR3 nucleotide sequence: TGTGCCAGTAGCCATCGAGGGGGCCTCATGACAGATACGCAGTATTTT. Its protein product is CASSHRGGLMTDTQYF.

The CDR3 DNA reads as TGTGCCAGTAGTATAGACAGCGCCATGAACACTGAAGCTTTCTTT. Its protein product is CASSIDSAMNTEAFF. The chain has TRBV19 and TRBJ1-1; D not certain. The length of the CDR3 is 15 residues. V dropped 0 bases and J dropped 0 bases, with 8 bases sitting between them. Germline V gene lookup returns CDR1 LNHDA and CDR2 SQIVND (reference sequence).